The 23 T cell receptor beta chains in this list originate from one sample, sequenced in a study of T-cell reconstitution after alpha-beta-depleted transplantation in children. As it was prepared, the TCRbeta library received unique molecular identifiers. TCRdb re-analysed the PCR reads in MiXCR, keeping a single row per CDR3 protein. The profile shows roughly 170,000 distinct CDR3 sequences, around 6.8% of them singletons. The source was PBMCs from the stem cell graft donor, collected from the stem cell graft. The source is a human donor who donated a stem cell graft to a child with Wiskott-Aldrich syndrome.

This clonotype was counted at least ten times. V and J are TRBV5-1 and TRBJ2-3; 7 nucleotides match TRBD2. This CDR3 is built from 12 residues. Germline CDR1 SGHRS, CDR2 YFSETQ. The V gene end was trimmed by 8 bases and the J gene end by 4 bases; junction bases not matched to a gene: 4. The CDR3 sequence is CASFLAADTQYF. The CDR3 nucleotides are TGCGCCAGTTTTCTAGCGGCAGATACGCAGTATTTT.

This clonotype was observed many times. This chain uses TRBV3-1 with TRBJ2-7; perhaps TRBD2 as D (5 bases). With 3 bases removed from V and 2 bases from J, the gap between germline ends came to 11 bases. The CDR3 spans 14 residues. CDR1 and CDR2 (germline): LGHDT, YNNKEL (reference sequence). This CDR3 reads CASSQGVIAYEQYF. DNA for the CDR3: TGTGCCAGCAGCCAGGGAGTAATCGCCTACGAGCAGTACTTC.

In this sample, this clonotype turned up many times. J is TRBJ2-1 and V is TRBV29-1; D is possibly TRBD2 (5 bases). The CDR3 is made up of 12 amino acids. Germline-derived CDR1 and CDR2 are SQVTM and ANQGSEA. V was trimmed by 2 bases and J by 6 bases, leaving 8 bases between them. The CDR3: CSVESGFNEQFF. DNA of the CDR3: TGCAGCGTTGAATCGGGGTTCAATGAGCAGTTCTTC.

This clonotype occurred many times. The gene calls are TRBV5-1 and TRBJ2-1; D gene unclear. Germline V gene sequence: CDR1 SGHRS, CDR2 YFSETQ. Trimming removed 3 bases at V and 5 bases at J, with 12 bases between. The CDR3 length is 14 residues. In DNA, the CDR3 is TGCGCCAGCAGCTATGTGTTGAACAACAATGAGCAGTTCTTC. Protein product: CASSYVLNNNEQFF.

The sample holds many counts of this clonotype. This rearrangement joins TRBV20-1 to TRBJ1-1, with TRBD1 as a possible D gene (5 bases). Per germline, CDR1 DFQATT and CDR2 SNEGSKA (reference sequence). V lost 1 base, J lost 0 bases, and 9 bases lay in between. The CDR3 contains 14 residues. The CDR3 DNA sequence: TGCAGTGCTAGAGGGGACGGCATGAACACTGAAGCTTTCTTT. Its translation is CSARGDGMNTEAFF.

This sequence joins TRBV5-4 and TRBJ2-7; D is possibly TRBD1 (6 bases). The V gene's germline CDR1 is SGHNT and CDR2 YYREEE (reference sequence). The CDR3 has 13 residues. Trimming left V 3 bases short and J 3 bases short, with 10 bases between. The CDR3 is CASSYGQYYEQYF. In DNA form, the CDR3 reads TGTGCCAGCAGCTACGGACAGTACTACGAGCAGTACTTC.

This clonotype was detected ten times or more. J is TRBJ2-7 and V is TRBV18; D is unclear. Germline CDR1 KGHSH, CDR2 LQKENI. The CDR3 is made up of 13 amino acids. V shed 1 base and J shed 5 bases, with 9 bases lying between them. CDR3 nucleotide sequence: TGTGCCAGCTCACCACTCGTACTACACGAGCAGTACTTC. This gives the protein CASSPLVLHEQYF.

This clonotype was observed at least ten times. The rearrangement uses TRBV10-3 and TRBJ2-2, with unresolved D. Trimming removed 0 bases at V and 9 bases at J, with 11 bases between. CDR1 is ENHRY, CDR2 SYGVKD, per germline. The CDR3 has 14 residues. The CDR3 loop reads CAISESDALRELFF. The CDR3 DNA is TGTGCCATCAGTGAGTCTGACGCCCTCCGGGAGCTGTTTTTT.

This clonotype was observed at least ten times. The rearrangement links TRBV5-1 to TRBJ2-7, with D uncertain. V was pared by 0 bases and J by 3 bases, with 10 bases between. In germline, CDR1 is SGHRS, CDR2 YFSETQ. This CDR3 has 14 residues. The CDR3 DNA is TGCGCCAGCAGCTTGGCAAAAGAGTTCTACGAGCAGTACTTC. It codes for CASSLAKEFYEQYF.

The CDR3 loop is CASSPPGQGTGELFF. CDR3 DNA sequence: TGTGCCAGCAGTCCCCCGGGACAGGGTACCGGGGAGCTGTTTTTT. The chain couples TRBV12-3 or TRBV12-4 to TRBJ2-2; 9 bases match TRBD1. Trimming cost V 5 bases and J 5 bases; bases outside gene matches: 6. The CDR3 has 15 amino acids.

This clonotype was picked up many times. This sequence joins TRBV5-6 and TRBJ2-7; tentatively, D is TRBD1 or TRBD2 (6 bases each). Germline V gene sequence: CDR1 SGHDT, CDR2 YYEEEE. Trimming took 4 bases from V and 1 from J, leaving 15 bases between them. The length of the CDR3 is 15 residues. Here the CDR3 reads CASSDKPGASYEQYF. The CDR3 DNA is TGTGCCAGCAGCGACAAGCCGGGGGCATCCTACGAGCAGTACTTC. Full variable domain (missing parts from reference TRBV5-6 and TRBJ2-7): DAGVTQSPTHLIKTRGQQVTLRCSPKSGHDTVSWYQQALGQGPQFIFQYYEEEERQRGNFPDRFSGHQFPNYSSELNVNALLLGDSALYLCASSDKPGASYEQYFGPGTRLTVT.

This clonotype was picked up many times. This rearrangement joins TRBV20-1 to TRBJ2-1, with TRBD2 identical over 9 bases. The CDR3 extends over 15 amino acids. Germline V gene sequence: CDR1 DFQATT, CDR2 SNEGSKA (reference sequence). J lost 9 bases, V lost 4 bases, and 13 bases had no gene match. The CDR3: CSATTHSGGRIEQFF. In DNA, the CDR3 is TGCAGTGCTACGACCCACAGCGGGGGGCGAATTGAGCAGTTCTTC.

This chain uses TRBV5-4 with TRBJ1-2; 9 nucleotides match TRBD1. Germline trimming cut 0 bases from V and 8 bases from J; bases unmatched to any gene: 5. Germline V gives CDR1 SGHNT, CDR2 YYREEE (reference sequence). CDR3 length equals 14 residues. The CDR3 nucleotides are TGTGCCAGCAGCTTGGTTGGGACAGGGAACGGCTACACCTTC. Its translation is CASSLVGTGNGYTF.

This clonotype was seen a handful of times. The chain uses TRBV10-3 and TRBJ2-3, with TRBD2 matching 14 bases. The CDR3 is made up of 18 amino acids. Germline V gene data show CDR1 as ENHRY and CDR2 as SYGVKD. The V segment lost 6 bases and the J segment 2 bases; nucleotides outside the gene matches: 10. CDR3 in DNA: TGTGCCATCAGCGCCGGGACTAGCGGGGGACAATTCACAGATACGCAGTATTTT. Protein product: CAISAGTSGGQFTDTQYF.

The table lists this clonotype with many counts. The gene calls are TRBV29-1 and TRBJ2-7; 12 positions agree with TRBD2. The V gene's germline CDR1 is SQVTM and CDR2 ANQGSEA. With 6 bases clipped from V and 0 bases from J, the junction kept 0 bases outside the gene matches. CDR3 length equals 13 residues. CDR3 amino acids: CSVGLAGSYEQYF. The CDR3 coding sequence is TGCAGCGTGGGACTAGCGGGCTCCTACGAGCAGTACTTC.

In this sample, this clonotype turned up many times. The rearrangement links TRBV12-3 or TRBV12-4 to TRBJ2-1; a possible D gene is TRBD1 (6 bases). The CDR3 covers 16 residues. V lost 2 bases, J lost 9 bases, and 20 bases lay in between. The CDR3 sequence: CASSLRPRGAVFEQFF. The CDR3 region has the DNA TGTGCCAGCAGTTTACGTCCCAGGGGCGCGGTGTTTGAGCAGTTCTTC.

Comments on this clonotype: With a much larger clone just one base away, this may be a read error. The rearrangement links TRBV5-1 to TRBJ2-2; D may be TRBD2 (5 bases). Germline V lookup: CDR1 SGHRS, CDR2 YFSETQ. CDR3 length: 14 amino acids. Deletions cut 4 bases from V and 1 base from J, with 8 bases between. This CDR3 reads CASSRTENTGELFF. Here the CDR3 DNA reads TGCGCCAGCAGCCGGACTGAGAACACCGGGGAGCTGTTTTTT. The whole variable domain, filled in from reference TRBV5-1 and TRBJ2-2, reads KAGVTQTPRYLIKTRGQQVTLSCSPISGHRSVSWYQQTPGQGLQFLFEYFSETQRNKGNFPGRFSGRQFSNSRSEMNVSTLELGDSALYLCASSRTENTGELFFGEGSRLTVL.

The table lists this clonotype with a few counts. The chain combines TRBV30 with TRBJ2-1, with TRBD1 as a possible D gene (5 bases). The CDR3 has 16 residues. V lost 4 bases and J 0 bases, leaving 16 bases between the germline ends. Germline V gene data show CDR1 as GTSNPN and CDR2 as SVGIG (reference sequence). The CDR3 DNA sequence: TGTGCCTGGACCAGATTCTCCGACAGCTCCTACAATGAGCAGTTCTTC. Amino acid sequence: CAWTRFSDSSYNEQFF.

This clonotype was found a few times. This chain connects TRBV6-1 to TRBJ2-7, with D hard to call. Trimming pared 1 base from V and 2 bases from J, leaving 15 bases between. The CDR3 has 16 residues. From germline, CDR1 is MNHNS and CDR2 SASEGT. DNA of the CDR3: TGTGCCAGCAGTGAAGGTGTGCTCATTCCCCCCTACGAGCAGTACTTC. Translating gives CASSEGVLIPPYEQYF.

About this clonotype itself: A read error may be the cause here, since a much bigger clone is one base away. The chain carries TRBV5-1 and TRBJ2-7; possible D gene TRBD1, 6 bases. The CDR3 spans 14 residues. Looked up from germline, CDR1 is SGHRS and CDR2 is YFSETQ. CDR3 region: CASSGGQMSYEQNF. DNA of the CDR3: TGCGCCAGCAGCGGTGGACAGATGTCCTACGAGCAGAACTTC.

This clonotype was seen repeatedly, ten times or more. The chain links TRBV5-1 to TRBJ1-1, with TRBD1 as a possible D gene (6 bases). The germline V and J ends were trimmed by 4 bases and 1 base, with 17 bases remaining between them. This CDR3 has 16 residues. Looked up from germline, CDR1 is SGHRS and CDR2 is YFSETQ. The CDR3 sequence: CASSPNTGQPNTEAFF. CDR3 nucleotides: TGCGCCAGCAGCCCAAATACGGGACAACCGAACACTGAAGCTTTCTTT.

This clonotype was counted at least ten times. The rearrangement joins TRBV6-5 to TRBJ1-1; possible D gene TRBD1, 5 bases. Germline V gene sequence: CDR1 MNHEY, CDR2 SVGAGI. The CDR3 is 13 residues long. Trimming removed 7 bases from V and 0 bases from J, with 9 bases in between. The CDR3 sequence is CASTRQMNTEAFF. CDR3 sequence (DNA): TGTGCCAGCACCAGACAGATGAACACTGAAGCTTTCTTT.

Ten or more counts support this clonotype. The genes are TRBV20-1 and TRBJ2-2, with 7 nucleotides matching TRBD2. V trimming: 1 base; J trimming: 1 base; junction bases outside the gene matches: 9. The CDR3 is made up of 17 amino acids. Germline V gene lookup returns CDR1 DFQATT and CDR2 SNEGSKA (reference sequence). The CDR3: CSARVWASGKNTGELFF. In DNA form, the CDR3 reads TGCAGTGCTAGAGTTTGGGCTAGCGGAAAGAACACCGGGGAGCTGTTTTTT.